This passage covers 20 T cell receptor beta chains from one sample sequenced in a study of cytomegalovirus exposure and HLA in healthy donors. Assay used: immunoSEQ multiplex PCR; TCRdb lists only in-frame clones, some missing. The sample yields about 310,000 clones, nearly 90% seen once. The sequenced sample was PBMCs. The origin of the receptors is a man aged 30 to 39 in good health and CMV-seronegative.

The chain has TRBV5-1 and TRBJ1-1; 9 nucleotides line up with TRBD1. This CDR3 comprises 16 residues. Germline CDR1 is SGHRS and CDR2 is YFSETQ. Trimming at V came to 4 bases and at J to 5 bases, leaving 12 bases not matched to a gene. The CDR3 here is CASSPTTGQGRTEAFF. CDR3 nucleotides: TGCGCCAGCAGCCCCACCACAGGACAGGGGAGAACTGAAGCTTTCTTT.

In nucleotides, the CDR3 is TGCGCCAGCAGCCAAGAGGGGGACAGGGGTTCACCCCTCCACTTT. Residues: CASSQEGDRGSPLHF. The chain uses TRBV4-3 and TRBJ1-6, with TRBD1 matching 10 bases. The CDR3 has 15 amino acids. Germline loops: CDR1 LGHNA, CDR2 YSLEER. Trimming at V came to 0 bases and at J to 9 bases, leaving 2 bases not matched to a gene.

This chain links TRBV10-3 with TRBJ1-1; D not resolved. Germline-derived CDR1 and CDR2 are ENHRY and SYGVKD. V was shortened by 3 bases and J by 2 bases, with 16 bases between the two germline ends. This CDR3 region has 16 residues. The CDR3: CAISDSKSGDNTEAFF. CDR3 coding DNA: TGTGCCATCAGTGATTCTAAATCGGGAGATAACACTGAAGCTTTCTTT.

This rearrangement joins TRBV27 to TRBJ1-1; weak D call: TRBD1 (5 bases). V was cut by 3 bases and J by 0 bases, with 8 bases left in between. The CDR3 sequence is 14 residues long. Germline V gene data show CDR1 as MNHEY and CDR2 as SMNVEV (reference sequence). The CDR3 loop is CASSLQQVNTEAFF. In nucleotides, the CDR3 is TGTGCCAGCAGTTTGCAACAGGTGAACACTGAAGCTTTCTTT.

In DNA, the CDR3 is TGTGCCAGCAGCTTAAGGACAGGGCCGAACACTGAAGCTTTCTTT. Amino acid sequence: CASSLRTGPNTEAFF. The chain employs TRBV7-6 and TRBJ1-1; 8 positions match TRBD1. Germline V lookup: CDR1 SGHVS, CDR2 FNYEAQ. CDR3 size: 15 residues. J lost 1 base, V lost 2 bases, and 3 bases had no gene match.

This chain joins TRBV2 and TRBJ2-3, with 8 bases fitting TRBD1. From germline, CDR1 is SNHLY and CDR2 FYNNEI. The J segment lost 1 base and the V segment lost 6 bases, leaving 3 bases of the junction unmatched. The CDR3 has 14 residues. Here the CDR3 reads CASSPTGGTDTQYF. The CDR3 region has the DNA TGTGCCAGCAGCCCGACAGGGGGCACAGATACGCAGTATTTT.

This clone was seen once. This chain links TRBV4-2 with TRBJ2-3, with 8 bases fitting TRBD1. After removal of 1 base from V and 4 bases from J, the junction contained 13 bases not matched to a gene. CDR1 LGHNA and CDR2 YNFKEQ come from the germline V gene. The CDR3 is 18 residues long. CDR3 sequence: CASSQVGSHTGGPDTQYF. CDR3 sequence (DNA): TGTGCCAGCAGCCAAGTTGGGTCGCATACAGGGGGTCCAGATACGCAGTATTTT.

The CDR3, as DNA: TGTGCCAGCGCAGGGGAATATGGCTACACCTTC. Its protein product is CASAGEYGYTF. The chain is built from TRBV6-5 and TRBJ1-2; a possible D gene is TRBD1 (6 bases). Trimming removed 8 bases at V and 5 bases at J, with 9 bases between. The CDR3 length is 11 residues. Germline V gene lookup returns CDR1 MNHEY and CDR2 SVGAGI.

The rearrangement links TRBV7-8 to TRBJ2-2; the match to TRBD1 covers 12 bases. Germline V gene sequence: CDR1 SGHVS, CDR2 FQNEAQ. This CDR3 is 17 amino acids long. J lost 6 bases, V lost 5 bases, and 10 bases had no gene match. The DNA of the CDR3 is TGTGCCAGCAGCCGGCGCCAGGGGACAGGGGGCCCCGGGGAGCTGTTTTTT. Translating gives CASSRRQGTGGPGELFF.

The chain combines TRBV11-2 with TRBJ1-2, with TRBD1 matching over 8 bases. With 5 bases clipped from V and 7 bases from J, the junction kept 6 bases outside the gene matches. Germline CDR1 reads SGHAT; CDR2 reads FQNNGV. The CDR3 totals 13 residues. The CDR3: CASSKDRVSGYTF. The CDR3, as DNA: TGTGCCAGCAGCAAGGACAGGGTCTCTGGCTACACCTTC.

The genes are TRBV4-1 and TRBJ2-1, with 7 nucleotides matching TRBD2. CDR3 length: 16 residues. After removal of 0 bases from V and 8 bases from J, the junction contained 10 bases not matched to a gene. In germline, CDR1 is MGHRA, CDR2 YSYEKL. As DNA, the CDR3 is TGCGCCAGCAGCCAAGATAGGCGGGGGATCCAGGATGAGCAGTTCTTC. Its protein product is CASSQDRRGIQDEQFF.

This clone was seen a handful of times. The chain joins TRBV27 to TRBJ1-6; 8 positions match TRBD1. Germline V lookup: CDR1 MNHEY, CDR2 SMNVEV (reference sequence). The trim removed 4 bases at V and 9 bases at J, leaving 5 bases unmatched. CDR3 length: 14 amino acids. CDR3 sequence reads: CASSSGGLFSPLHF. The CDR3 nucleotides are TGTGCCAGCAGTTCAGGGGGCTTGTTTTCACCCCTCCACTTT.

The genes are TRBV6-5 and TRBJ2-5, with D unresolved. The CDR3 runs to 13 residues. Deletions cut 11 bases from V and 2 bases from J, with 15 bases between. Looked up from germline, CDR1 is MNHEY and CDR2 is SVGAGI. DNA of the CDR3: TGTGCCGTCCAGGTCAACAGTCAAGAGACCCAGTACTTC. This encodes CAVQVNSQETQYF.

The CDR3 region has the DNA TGCGCCAGCAGCCAAGCAGGTCAGACCCAGTACTTC. Translated: CASSQAGQTQYF. V gene TRBV4-1 combines with J gene TRBJ2-5; D is undetermined. V lost 1 base and J lost 6, with 6 bases in between. Germline V CDR1 and CDR2: MGHRA, YSYEKL. This CDR3 has 12 amino acids.

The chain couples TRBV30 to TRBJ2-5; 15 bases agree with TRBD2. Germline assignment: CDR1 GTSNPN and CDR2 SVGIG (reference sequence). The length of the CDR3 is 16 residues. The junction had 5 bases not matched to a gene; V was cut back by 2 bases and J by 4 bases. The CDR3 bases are TGTGCCTGGAGTACGGGACTAGCGGGGGGCGCAGAGACCCAGTACTTC. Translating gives CAWSTGLAGGAETQYF.

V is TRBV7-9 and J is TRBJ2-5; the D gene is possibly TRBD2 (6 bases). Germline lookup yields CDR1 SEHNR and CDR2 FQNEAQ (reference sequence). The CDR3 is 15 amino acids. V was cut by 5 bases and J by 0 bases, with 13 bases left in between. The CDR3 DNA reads TGTGCCAGCAGCACTTCCGGGACTCACCAAGAGACCCAGTACTTC. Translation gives CASSTSGTHQETQYF.

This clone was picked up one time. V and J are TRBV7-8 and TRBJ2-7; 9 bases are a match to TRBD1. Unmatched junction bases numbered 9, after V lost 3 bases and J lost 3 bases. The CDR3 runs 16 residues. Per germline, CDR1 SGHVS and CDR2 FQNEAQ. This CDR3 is CASSFRAGQGHYEQYF. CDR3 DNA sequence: TGTGCCAGCAGCTTCCGTGCGGGACAGGGACACTACGAGCAGTACTTC.

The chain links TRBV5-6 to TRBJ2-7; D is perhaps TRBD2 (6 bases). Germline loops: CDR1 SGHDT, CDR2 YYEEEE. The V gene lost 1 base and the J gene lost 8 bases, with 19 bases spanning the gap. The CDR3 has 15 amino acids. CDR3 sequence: CASSLRVWGREKQYF. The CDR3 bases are TGTGCCAGCAGCTTGCGCGTATGGGGACGGGAGAAGCAGTACTTC.

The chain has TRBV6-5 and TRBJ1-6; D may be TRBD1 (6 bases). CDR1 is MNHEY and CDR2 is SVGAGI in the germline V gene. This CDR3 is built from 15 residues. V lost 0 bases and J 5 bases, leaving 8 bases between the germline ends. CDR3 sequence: CASSYSGQNNSPLHF. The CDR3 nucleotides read TGTGCCAGCAGTTACTCTGGACAGAATAATTCACCCCTCCACTTT.

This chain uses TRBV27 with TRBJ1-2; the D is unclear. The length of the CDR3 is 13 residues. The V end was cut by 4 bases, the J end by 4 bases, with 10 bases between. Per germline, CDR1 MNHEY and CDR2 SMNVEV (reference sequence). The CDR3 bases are TGTGCCAGCAGTTACGAGGGTGGCTATGGCTACACCTTC. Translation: CASSYEGGYGYTF.